This T cell receptor (beta chain) was captured in a study of cytomegalovirus exposure and HLA in healthy donors. Study details: From HLA-typed donors, an early data release held approximately 85 million unique TCRs. Regarding the study as a whole: The study assumed roughly uniform donor sequencing depth for presence/absence analyses.

This clone was detected only a few times. Its antigen is as yet unknown. Donors counted as nominally healthy when sampled, yet unrecorded immune exposures were likely. PCR used 60 Vbeta primers and 13 Jbeta primers. The authors' processing: As a later analysis found, there were 80 million or so unique TCR beta chains, of which 8.5 million to 13 million were shared. TCRdb's table, derived via immunoSEQ multiplex PCR, lists solely in-frame clones and lacks some. V and J calls and clone size are copied from that table; D and trimming were computed from the DNA. The table includes about 180,000 clones, approximately 73% detected once. The CDR3 length is 14 residues. Looked up from germline, CDR1 is WSHSY and CDR2 is SAAADI. Trimming left V 5 bases short and J 2 bases short, with 10 bases between.

The chain has TRBV10-2 and TRBJ1-3, with D possibly TRBD1 on 5 matching bases. The TCR comes from a woman aged 30 to 39 in good health and CMV-seropositive. The sequenced sample was PBMCs. CDR3 loop: CASSTARAGNTIYF. The DNA of the CDR3 is TGCGCCAGCAGTACCGCCAGGGCTGGAAACACCATATATTTT.